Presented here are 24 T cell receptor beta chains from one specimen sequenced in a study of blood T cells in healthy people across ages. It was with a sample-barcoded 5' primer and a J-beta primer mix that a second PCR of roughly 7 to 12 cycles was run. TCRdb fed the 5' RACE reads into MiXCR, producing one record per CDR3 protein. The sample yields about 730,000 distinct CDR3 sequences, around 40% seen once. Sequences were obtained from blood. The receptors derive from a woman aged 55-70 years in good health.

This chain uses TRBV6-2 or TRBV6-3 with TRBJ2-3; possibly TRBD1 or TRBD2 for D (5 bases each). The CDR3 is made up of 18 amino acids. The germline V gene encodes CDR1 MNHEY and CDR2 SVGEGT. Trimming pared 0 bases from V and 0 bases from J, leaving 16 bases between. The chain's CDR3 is CASSYSRDGAHSTDTQYF. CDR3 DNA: TGTGCCAGCAGTTACTCGAGGGACGGCGCGCATAGCACAGATACGCAGTATTTT.

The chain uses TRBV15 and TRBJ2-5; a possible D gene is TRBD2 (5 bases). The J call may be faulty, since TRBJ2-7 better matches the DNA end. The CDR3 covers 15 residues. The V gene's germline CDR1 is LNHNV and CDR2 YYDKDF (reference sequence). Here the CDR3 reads CATSRGNSGFREQYF. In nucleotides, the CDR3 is TGTGCCACCAGCAGAGGTAACAGCGGCTTTCGCGAGCAGTACTTC.

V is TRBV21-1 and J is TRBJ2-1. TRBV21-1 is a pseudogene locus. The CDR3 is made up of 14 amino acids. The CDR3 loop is CASSKAGYVNEQFF. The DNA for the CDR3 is TGTGCCAGCAGCAAGGCAGGGTATGTGAATGAGCAGTTCTTC.

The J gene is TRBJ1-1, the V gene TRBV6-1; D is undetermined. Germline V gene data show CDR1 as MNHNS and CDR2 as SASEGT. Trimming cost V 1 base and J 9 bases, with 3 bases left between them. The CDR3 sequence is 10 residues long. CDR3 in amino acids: CASSEGQAFF. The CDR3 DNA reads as TGTGCCAGCAGTGAAGGTCAAGCTTTCTTT.

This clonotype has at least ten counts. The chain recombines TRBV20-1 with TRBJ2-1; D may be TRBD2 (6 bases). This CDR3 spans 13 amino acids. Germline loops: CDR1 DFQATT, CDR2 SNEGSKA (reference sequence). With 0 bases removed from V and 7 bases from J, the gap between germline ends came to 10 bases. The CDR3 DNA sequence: TGCAGTGCTAGAGACTCTAGCGCAAATGAGCAGTTCTTC. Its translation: CSARDSSANEQFF.

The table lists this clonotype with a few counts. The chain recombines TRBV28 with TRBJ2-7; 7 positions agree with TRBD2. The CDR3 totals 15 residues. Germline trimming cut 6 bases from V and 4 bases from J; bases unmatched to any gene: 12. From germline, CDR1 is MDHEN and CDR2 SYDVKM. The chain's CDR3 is CASSPGGGQRYEQYF. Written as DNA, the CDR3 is TGTGCCAGCAGCCCGGGAGGAGGACAAAGGTACGAGCAGTACTTC.

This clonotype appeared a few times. In nucleotides, the CDR3 is TGCAGTGCTACTCGGGACAGCTACAATGAGCAGTTCTTC. Translation gives CSATRDSYNEQFF. The rearrangement uses TRBV20-1 and TRBJ2-1; TRBD1 agrees at 7 bases. Germline V gives CDR1 DFQATT, CDR2 SNEGSKA (reference sequence). With V trimmed by 4 bases and J by 3 bases, 3 bases remained unmatched. This CDR3 has 13 residues.

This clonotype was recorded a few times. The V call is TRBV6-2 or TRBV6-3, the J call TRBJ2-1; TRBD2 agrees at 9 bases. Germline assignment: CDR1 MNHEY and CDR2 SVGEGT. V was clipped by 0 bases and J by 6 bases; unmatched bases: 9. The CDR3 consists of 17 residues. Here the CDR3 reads CASSYSTLVAGANEQFF. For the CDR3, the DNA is TGTGCCAGCAGTTACTCGACTTTAGTAGCGGGGGCCAATGAGCAGTTCTTC.

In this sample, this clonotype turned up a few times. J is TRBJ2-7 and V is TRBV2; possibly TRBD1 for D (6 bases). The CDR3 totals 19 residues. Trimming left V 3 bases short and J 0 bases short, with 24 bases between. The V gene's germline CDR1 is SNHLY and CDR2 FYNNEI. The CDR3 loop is CASSEAPQSWGHNSYEQYF. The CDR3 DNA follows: TGTGCCAGCAGTGAGGCCCCCCAGAGCTGGGGACACAACTCCTACGAGCAGTACTTC.

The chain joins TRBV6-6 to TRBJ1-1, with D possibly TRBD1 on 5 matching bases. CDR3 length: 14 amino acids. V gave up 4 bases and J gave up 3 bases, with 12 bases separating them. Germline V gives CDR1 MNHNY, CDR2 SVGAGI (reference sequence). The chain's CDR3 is CASSFGGRDTEAFF. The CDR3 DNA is TGTGCCAGCAGTTTTGGGGGACGGGACACTGAAGCTTTCTTT.

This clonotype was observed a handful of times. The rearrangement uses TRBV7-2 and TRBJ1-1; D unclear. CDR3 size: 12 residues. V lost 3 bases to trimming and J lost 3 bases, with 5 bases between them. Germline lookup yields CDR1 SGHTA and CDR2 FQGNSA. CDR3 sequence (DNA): TGTGCCAGCAGCTTCGCGGACACTGAAGCTTTCTTT. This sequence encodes CASSFADTEAFF.

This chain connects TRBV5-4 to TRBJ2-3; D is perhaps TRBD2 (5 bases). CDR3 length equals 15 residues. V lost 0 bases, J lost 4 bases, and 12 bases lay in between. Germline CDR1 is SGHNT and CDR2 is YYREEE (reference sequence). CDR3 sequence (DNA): TGTGCCAGCAGCTTGGACATCCTAGCCCCAGATACGCAGTATTTT. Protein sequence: CASSLDILAPDTQYF.

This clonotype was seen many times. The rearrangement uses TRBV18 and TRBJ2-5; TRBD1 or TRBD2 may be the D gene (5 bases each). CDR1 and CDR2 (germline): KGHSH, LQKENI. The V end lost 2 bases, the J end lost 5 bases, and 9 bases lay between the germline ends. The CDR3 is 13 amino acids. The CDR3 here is CASSPGGEETQYF. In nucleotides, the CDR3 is TGTGCCAGCTCACCAGGGGGTGAGGAGACCCAGTACTTC.

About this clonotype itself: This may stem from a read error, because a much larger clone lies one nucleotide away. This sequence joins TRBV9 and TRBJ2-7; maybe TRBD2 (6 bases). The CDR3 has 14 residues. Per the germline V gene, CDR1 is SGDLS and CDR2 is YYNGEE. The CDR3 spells CASSRGTANYERYF. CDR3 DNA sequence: TGTGCCAGCAGCCGGGGGACGGCTAACTACGAGCGGTACTTC. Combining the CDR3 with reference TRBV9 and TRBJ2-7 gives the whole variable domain DSGVTQTPKHLITATGQRVTLRCSPRSGDLSVYWYQQSLDQGLQFLIQYYNGEERAKGNILERFSAQQFPDLHSELNLSSLELGDSALYFCASSRGTANYERYFGPGTRLTVT.

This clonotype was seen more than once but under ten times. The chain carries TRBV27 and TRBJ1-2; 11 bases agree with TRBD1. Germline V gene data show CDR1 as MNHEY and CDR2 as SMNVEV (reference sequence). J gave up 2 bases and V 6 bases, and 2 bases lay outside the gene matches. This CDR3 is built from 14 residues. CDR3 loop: CASRRTGGNYGYTF. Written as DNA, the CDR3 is TGTGCCAGCAGAAGGACAGGGGGCAACTATGGCTACACCTTC.

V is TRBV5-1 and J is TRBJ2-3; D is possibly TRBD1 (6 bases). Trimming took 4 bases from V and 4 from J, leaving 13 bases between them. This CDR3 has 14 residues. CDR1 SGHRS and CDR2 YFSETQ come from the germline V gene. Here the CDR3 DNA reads TGCGCCAGCAGCCACAGGGTCCGGTCAGATACGCAGTATTTT. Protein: CASSHRVRSDTQYF.

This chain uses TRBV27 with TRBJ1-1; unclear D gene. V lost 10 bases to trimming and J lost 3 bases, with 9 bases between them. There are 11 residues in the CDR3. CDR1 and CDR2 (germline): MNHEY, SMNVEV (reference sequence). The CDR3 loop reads CATRSYTEAFF. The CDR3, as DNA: TGTGCCACCAGGAGTTACACTGAAGCTTTCTTT.

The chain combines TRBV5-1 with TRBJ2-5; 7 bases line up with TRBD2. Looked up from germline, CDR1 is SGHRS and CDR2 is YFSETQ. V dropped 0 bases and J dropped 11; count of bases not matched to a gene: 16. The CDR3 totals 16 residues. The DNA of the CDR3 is TGCGCCAGCAGCTTGGACAGCGGGGCAACTTACAATGAGCAGTACTTC. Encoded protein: CASSLDSGATYNEQYF.

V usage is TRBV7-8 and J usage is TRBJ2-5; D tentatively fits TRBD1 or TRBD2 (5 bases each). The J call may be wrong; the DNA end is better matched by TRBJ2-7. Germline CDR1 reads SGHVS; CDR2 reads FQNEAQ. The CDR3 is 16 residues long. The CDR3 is CASSFPRAGSIHEQYF. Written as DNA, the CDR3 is TGTGCCAGCAGCTTCCCTAGGGCAGGGAGTATCCACGAGCAGTACTTC.

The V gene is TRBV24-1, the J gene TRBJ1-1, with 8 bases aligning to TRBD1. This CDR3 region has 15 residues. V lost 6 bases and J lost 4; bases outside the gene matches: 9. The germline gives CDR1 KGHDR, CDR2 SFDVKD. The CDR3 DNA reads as TGTGCCACCAGTCCGACAGGGGCGCGGATCACTGAAGCTTTCTTT. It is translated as CATSPTGARITEAFF.

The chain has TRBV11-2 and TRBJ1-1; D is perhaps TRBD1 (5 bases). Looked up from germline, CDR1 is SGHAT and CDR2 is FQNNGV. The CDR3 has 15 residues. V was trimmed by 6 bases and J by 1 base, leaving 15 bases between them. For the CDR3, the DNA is TGTGCCAGCAGGGCCGGGACCGGAGGGAACACTGAAGCTTTCTTT. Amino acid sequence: CASRAGTGGNTEAFF.

The CDR3 loop reads CASSQGGSRYNEQFF. The CDR3 DNA sequence: TGCGCCAGCAGCCAGGGAGGTAGCAGGTACAATGAGCAGTTCTTC. This rearrangement joins TRBV4-3 to TRBJ2-1; TRBD2 is a possible D gene (6 bases). The V gene lost 3 bases and the J gene lost 4 bases, with 13 bases spanning the gap. CDR3 length equals 15 residues. Germline CDR1 and CDR2: LGHNA and YSLEER.

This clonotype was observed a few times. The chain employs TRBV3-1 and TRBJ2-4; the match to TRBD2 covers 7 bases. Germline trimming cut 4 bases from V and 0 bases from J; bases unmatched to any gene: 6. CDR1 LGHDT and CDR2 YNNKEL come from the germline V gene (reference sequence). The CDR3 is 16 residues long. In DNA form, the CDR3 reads TGTGCCAGCAGCCCGGGAGGCCTTCTAGCCAAAAACATTCAGTACTTC. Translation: CASSPGGLLAKNIQYF.

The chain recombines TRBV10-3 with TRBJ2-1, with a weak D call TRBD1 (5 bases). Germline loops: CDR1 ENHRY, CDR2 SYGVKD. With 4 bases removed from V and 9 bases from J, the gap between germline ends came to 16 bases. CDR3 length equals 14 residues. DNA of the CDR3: TGTGCCATCAGTGCCAGGGAATTCCAACCTGAGCAGTTCTTC. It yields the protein CAISAREFQPEQFF.